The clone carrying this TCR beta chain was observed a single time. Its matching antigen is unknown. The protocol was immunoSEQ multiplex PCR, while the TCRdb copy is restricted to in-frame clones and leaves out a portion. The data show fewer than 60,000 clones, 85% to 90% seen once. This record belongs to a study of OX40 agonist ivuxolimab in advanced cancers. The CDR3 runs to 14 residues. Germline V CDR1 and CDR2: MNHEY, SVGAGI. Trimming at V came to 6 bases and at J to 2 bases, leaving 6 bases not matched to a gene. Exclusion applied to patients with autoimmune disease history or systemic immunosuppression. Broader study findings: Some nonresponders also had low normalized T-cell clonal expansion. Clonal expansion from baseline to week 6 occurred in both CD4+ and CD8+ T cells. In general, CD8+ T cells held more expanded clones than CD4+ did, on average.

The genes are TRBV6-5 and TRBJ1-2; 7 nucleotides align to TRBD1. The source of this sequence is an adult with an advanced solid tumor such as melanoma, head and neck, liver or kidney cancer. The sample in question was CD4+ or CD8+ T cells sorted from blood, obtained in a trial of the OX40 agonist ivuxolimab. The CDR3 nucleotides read TGTGCCAGCAGGGACACAGGGGAAAACTATGGCTACACCTTC. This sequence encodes CASRDTGENYGYTF.